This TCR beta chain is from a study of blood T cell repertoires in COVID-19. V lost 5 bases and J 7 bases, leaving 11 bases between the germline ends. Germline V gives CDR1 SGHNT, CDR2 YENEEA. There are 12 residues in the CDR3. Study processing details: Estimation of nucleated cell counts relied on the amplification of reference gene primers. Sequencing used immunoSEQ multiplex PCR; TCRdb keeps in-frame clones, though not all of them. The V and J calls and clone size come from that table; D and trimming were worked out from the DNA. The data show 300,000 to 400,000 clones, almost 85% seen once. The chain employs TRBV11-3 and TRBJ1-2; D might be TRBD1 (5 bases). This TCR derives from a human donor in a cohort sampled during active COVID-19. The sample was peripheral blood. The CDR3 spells CASSQGGAGYTF. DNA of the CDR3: TGTGCCAGCAGCCAGGGAGGGGCTGGCTACACCTTC.